The clone carrying this T cell receptor beta chain showed up just once. This specimen belongs to a study of patients and donors after allogeneic stem cell transplantation. TCRdb processed the RT-PCR reads anew with MiXCR; each CDR3 protein has one entry. The sample lists 390,000 or so distinct CDR3 sequences, about a sixth occurring once. V gave up 2 bases and J gave up 4 bases, with 15 bases separating them. The length of the CDR3 is 16 residues. The germline V gene encodes CDR1 MNHEY and CDR2 SVGAGI. The receptor was isolated from a human donor who was either an allogeneic HSCT recipient or a stem cell or donor lymphocyte infusion donor (not recorded which). It is not recorded whose cells these are; they may come from a transplant donor. The chain is built from TRBV6-5 and TRBJ2-1; a weak D match, TRBD1 (6 bases). What was sequenced was blood, either unsorted or a sorted T cell fraction (not recorded which). CDR3 region: CASSYPSRGPYNEQFF. In DNA, the CDR3 is TGTGCCAGCAGTTACCCGAGCAGGGGCCCGTACAATGAGCAGTTCTTC.